The 8 T cell receptor beta chains presented below share a single source sample, sequenced in a study of T cell repertoires in cytomegalovirus infection (dated by TCRdb to the late 2010s). Sequencing was carried out with an Illumina HiSeq 1500. TCRdb took the public reads, trimmed them with fastp at Q25, ran MiXCR for clone calling and kept in-frame beta chains. Entries are consolidated by CDR3 protein sequence, retaining the most common genes and DNA. The sample yields more than 400,000 distinct CDR3 sequences; more than 25% were counted once. The ten largest make up approximately 13% of the sample. The specimen was PBMCs. These receptors were collected from a human donor in good health (CMV status not recorded). Some clones in this sample may be carry-over from other donors' samples.

V and J are TRBV4-3 and TRBJ1-1; D is undetermined. Trimming pared 1 base from V and 7 bases from J, leaving 13 bases between. The CDR3 covers 14 residues. Germline V lookup: CDR1 LGHNA, CDR2 YSLEER. This chain's CDR3 is CASSQAQYSSEAFF. CDR3 DNA sequence: TGCGCCAGCAGCCAAGCCCAATACTCTAGTGAAGCTTTCTTT.

The sample holds a few counts of this clonotype. J is TRBJ2-6 and V is TRBV19; no definite D call. This CDR3 is built from 15 residues. The V end was cut by 2 bases, the J end by 0 bases, with 5 bases between. The germline V gene has CDR1 LNHDA and CDR2 SQIVND (reference sequence). In DNA form, the CDR3 reads TGTGCCAGTAGTATACGGAACTCTGGGGCCAACGTCCTGACTTTC. This encodes CASSIRNSGANVLTF.

This clonotype has at least ten counts. The chain combines TRBV11-2 with TRBJ1-2; D is possibly TRBD1 (6 bases). This CDR3 has 13 amino acids. Per the germline V gene, CDR1 is SGHAT and CDR2 is FQNNGV. With 6 bases removed from V and 2 bases from J, the gap between germline ends came to 10 bases. The CDR3 here is CASSSDSNYGYTF. The CDR3 DNA reads as TGTGCCAGCAGTTCGGACAGCAACTATGGCTACACCTTC. Full variable domain (rest looked up from reference TRBV11-2 and TRBJ1-2): EAGVAQSPRYKIIEKRQSVAFWCNPISGHATLYWYQQILGQGPKLLIQFQNNGVVDDSQLPKDRFSAERLKGVDSTLKIQPAKLEDSAVYLCASSSDSNYGYTFGSGTRLTVV.

This clonotype came up a few times. CDR3 protein: CASSLVGTSGRARGSYEQYF. CDR3 bases: TGTGCCAGCAGCTTAGTGGGTACTAGCGGGAGGGCAAGGGGATCCTACGAGCAGTACTTC. The chain links TRBV7-2 to TRBJ2-7, with 13 positions matching TRBD2. CDR1 and CDR2 (germline): SGHTA, FQGNSA. This CDR3 comprises 20 residues. V shed 1 base and J 1 base; nucleotides not matched to a gene: 13.

Written as DNA, the CDR3 is TGCGCCAGCAGCCAAGACTCGGGATCACCCCTCCACTTT. Amino acid sequence: CASSQDSGSPLHF. The chain recombines TRBV4-3 with TRBJ1-6; D is unclear. CDR3 length equals 13 residues. Between the trimmed V and J ends, which lost 0 bases and 10 bases, there was a span of 7 bases. Per germline, CDR1 LGHNA and CDR2 YSLEER.

The chain combines TRBV7-3 with TRBJ2-1; 9 bases map to TRBD2. The CDR3 runs 17 residues. Germline V gene data show CDR1 as SGHTA and CDR2 as FQGTGA. Germline trimming cut 2 bases from V and 2 bases from J; bases unmatched to any gene: 7. CDR3 sequence: CASSLGPSGTPYNEQFF. CDR3 nucleotides: TGTGCCAGCAGCTTAGGGCCTAGCGGGACCCCCTACAATGAGCAGTTCTTC.

A few counts support this clonotype. The gene calls are TRBV12-3 or TRBV12-4 and TRBJ2-3; D might be TRBD1 or TRBD2, each matching 6 bases. This CDR3 is 15 amino acids long. V lost 3 bases to trimming and J lost 2 bases, with 12 bases between them. CDR3 region: CASSFYTGATDTQYF. The CDR3 DNA follows: TGTGCCAGCAGTTTTTATACGGGGGCCACAGATACGCAGTATTTT.

The V and J genes are TRBV6-2 or TRBV6-3 and TRBJ2-7; 9 positions match TRBD1. Trimming took 6 bases from V and 9 from J; bases not matched to a gene: 12. CDR1 MNHEY and CDR2 SVGEGT come from the germline V gene. The CDR3 spans 14 residues. The CDR3 protein is CASRASGTGSRQYV. For the CDR3, the DNA is TGTGCCAGCAGGGCCTCCGGGACAGGGAGTCGGCAGTACGTC.